This entry features one T cell receptor (beta chain) sequence. How the authors handled the data: By means of reference gene primer amplification, nucleated cell counts were estimated. Sequencing used immunoSEQ multiplex PCR; TCRdb keeps in-frame clones, though not all of them. The D gene and trimming were derived from the DNA, and the V and J assignments and clone size from that table. The table lists about 210,000 clones, around 90% of them singletons. This CDR3 is 12 amino acids long. Germline CDR1 and CDR2: SNHLY and FYNNEI. J lost 5 bases, V lost 7 bases, and 4 bases had no gene match. This sample was included in a study of blood T cell repertoires in COVID-19. Whole-study context: COVID-19 samples collected from the United States, Italy and Spain covered acute and convalescent phases. PBMCs, B-cell-depleted T cells, or T cells were the source of the cDNA or gDNA that made up the material.

The rearrangement links TRBV2 to TRBJ2-5; 7 nucleotides match TRBD2. The sample taken for sequencing was peripheral blood. This TCR was recovered from a man aged 30 to 39 with acute or convalescent COVID-19. CDR3 DNA sequence: TGTGCCAGCATGAGGGAGGGGGAGACCCAGTACTTC. Its translation: CASMREGETQYF. Complete variable domain (other parts from reference TRBV2 and TRBJ2-5): EPEVTQTPSHQVTQMGQEVILRCVPISNHLYFYWYRQILGQKVEFLVSFYNNEISEKSEIFDDQFSVERPDGSNFTLKIRSTKLEDSAMYFCASMREGETQYFGPGTRLLVL.